These 23 T cell receptor beta chains originate from one sample sequenced in a study of blood T cell repertoires in COVID-19. Using immunoSEQ multiplex PCR, the repertoire was profiled, and TCRdb retains in-frame clones only, with some absent. The sample lists 180,000 or so clones, over 75% occurring once. Sequencing was carried out using peripheral blood. The receptors derive from an elderly woman with active or convalescent COVID-19.

The chain carries TRBV6-2 or TRBV6-3 and TRBJ1-3; the match to TRBD1 covers 7 bases. J was trimmed by 3 bases and V by 0 bases; bases with no gene match: 11. The germline CDR1 and CDR2 sequences are MNHEY and SVGEGT. The CDR3 sequence is 18 residues long. The CDR3 here is CASSYSKGQVSSGNTIYF. CDR3 bases: TGTGCCAGCAGTTACTCGAAAGGACAGGTTTCGAGTGGAAACACCATATATTTT.

The genes are TRBV30 and TRBJ1-6, with 9 positions matching TRBD1. CDR1 is GTSNPN, CDR2 SVGIG, per germline (reference sequence). With 0 bases clipped from V and 9 bases from J, the junction kept 6 bases outside the gene matches. The CDR3 runs to 15 residues. The CDR3 loop is CAWSVPGQGISPLHF. As DNA, the CDR3 is TGTGCCTGGAGTGTACCTGGACAGGGGATTTCACCCCTCCACTTT.

This chain connects TRBV7-9 to TRBJ2-2; 9 bases map to TRBD1. Per germline, CDR1 SEHNR and CDR2 FQNEAQ (reference sequence). Trimming cost V 2 bases and J 3 bases; bases outside gene matches: 7. CDR3 length: 17 amino acids. The CDR3 protein is CASSLSPGQGHTGELFF. The CDR3 DNA sequence: TGTGCCAGCAGCTTATCACCGGGACAGGGACACACCGGGGAGCTGTTTTTT.

The chain couples TRBV5-1 to TRBJ2-5; a possible D gene is TRBD1 (5 bases). Germline CDR1 SGHRS, CDR2 YFSETQ. The length of the CDR3 is 18 residues. V lost 0 bases and J lost 1, with 19 bases in between. CDR3 protein: CASSLGGSYRRSQETQYF. The CDR3, as DNA: TGCGCCAGCAGCTTGGGCGGATCCTACAGGCGTTCCCAAGAGACCCAGTACTTC.

This clone was observed once. The V call is TRBV7-4, the J call TRBJ1-2, with 7 positions matching TRBD1. V shed 8 bases, J shed 3 bases, and the junction held 12 bases outside the gene matches. Germline assignment: CDR1 SGHVT and CDR2 SQSDAQ. This CDR3 comprises 15 residues. The CDR3 region is CASPKGDSFYYGYTF. CDR3 sequence (DNA): TGTGCCAGCCCCAAGGGGGACAGCTTTTACTATGGCTACACCTTC.

V is TRBV5-4 and J is TRBJ2-5, with a weak D call TRBD2 (6 bases). There are 16 residues in the CDR3. Germline lookup yields CDR1 SGHNT and CDR2 YYREEE (reference sequence). The germline V and J ends were trimmed by 0 bases and 4 bases, with 16 bases remaining between them. The CDR3 loop reads CASSLDLTGAGETQYF. CDR3 bases: TGTGCCAGCAGCTTGGACCTCACGGGAGCAGGAGAGACCCAGTACTTC.

The chain's CDR3 is CASSYSSPSTDTQYF. The CDR3, as DNA: TGTGCCAGCAGCTACAGCTCCCCTAGCACAGATACGCAGTATTTT. The gene calls are TRBV9 and TRBJ2-3; no clear D gene. Germline CDR1 reads SGDLS; CDR2 reads YYNGEE. This CDR3 is 15 amino acids long. Between the trimmed V and J ends, which lost 4 bases and 0 bases, there was a span of 12 bases.

CDR3 sequence reads: CASRKGGLGTDTQYF. The DNA for the CDR3 is TGTGCCAGCAGGAAAGGGGGCTTAGGCACAGATACGCAGTATTTT. The genes are TRBV7-9 and TRBJ2-3; TRBD1 matches 7 bases. This CDR3 spans 15 amino acids. Per germline, CDR1 SEHNR and CDR2 FQNEAQ (reference sequence). V shed 6 bases, J shed 1 base, and the junction held 7 bases outside the gene matches. The variable domain in full, completed from reference TRBV7-9 and TRBJ2-3, reads DTGVSQNPRHKITKRGQNVTFRCDPISEHNRLYWYRQTLGQGPEFLTYFQNEAQLEKSRLLSDRFSAERPKGSFSTLEIQRTEQGDSAMYLCASRKGGLGTDTQYFGPGTRLTVL.

This clone was counted a single time. The CDR3 reads CASSDRQGPFEKLFF. DNA of the CDR3: TGTGCCAGCAGCGACAGACAGGGCCCGTTCGAAAAACTGTTTTTT. The chain uses TRBV9 and TRBJ1-4; 7 positions agree with TRBD1. V lost 3 bases to trimming and J lost 8 bases; unmatched junction nucleotides: 10. The length of the CDR3 is 15 residues. CDR1 SGDLS and CDR2 YYNGEE come from the germline V gene.

The chain links TRBV11-2 to TRBJ1-2; possibly TRBD1 for D (5 bases). Germline V gives CDR1 SGHAT, CDR2 FQNNGV. Between the trimmed V and J ends, which lost 3 bases and 1 base, there was a span of 15 bases. This CDR3 contains 16 residues. CDR3 sequence (DNA): TGTGCCAGCAGCTTGCTTCCAGGGTCTGGTAACTATGGCTACACCTTC. Its translation is CASSLLPGSGNYGYTF. The variable domain in full, with the rest retrieved from reference TRBV11-2 and TRBJ1-2, is EAGVAQSPRYKIIEKRQSVAFWCNPISGHATLYWYQQILGQGPKLLIQFQNNGVVDDSQLPKDRFSAERLKGVDSTLKIQPAKLEDSAVYLCASSLLPGSGNYGYTFGSGTRLTVV.

The rearrangement joins TRBV2 to TRBJ2-2; a possible D gene is TRBD1 (6 bases). The V and J ends lost 5 bases and 2 bases respectively, with 12 bases between them. Germline CDR1 reads SNHLY; CDR2 reads FYNNEI. The length of the CDR3 is 15 residues. This CDR3 reads CASSQGTINTGELFF. DNA for the CDR3: TGTGCCAGCAGTCAAGGGACAATAAACACCGGGGAGCTGTTTTTT.

V is TRBV4-1 and J is TRBJ1-3; D is unresolved. Deletions cut 3 bases from V and 4 bases from J, with 25 bases between. The germline gives CDR1 MGHRA, CDR2 YSYEKL. The CDR3 has 19 amino acids. As DNA, the CDR3 is TGCGCCAGCAGCCAGTATGGAACGGGAACCGGCTCAAACGGAAACACCATATATTTT. Translation: CASSQYGTGTGSNGNTIYF.

The rearrangement uses TRBV27 and TRBJ2-2; tentatively, D is TRBD2 (5 bases). Germline V gives CDR1 MNHEY, CDR2 SMNVEV (reference sequence). V was clipped by 2 bases and J by 2 bases, with 12 bases between them. The CDR3 loop spans 16 amino acids. The CDR3 reads CASSLGYRGNTGELFF. The CDR3 nucleotides are TGTGCCAGCAGTTTAGGGTACCGGGGAAACACCGGGGAGCTGTTTTTT.

This chain links TRBV10-1 with TRBJ2-3, with a tentative D call TRBD1 (6 bases). Germline CDR1 is WNHNN and CDR2 is SYGVQD (reference sequence). Trimming left V 4 bases short and J 0 bases short, with 14 bases between. The CDR3 contains 16 residues. The CDR3 nucleotides are TGCGCCAGCAGTGCGTCCCTGACAGGCAGCACAGATACGCAGTATTTT. Translation: CASSASLTGSTDTQYF.

The genes are TRBV19 and TRBJ1-1; D call uncertain. The V gene lost 4 bases and the J gene lost 4 bases, with 16 bases spanning the gap. Germline-derived CDR1 and CDR2 are LNHDA and SQIVND (reference sequence). The CDR3 is 15 amino acids. The CDR3 is CASSTPPRLGTEAFF. As DNA, the CDR3 is TGTGCCAGTAGTACCCCGCCCAGGTTGGGCACTGAAGCTTTCTTT.

The chain recombines TRBV20-1 with TRBJ1-6, with 8 bases fitting TRBD1. The CDR3 extends over 14 amino acids. Germline V lookup: CDR1 DFQATT, CDR2 SNEGSKA (reference sequence). V trimming: 3 bases; J trimming: 9 bases; junction bases outside the gene matches: 7. The CDR3, as DNA: TGCAGTGCTAGTCTCGGGCAGGGGGCTTCACCCCTCCACTTT. Its protein product is CSASLGQGASPLHF.

V and J are TRBV29-1 and TRBJ1-1; D perhaps matches TRBD1 (5 bases). The CDR3 is made up of 13 amino acids. Trimming removed 7 bases from V and 7 bases from J, with 19 bases in between. Germline CDR1 reads SQVTM; CDR2 reads ANQGSEA. The chain's CDR3 is CSEQTIMGGEAFF. In DNA, the CDR3 is TGCAGCGAACAAACGATTATGGGGGGTGAAGCTTTCTTT.

This clone was seen just once. This rearrangement joins TRBV6-5 to TRBJ1-2; perhaps TRBD1 as D (6 bases). The CDR3 runs to 16 residues. Trimming pared 4 bases from V and 8 bases from J, leaving 23 bases between. Germline loops: CDR1 MNHEY, CDR2 SVGAGI. CDR3 in amino acids: CASSFSWTVRGQGYTF. The CDR3 DNA is TGTGCCAGCAGTTTCTCATGGACAGTAAGAGGTCAGGGCTACACCTTC.

This chain joins TRBV19 and TRBJ2-5; 8 bases map to TRBD1. Germline V gene data show CDR1 as LNHDA and CDR2 as SQIVND (reference sequence). The trim removed 3 bases at V and 4 bases at J, leaving 7 bases unmatched. The CDR3 covers 15 residues. The CDR3 coding sequence is TGTGCCAGTAGTATTCCAGGGGGCACTGGAGAGACCCAGTACTTC. The encoded protein is CASSIPGGTGETQYF. Looking up the rest from reference TRBV19 and TRBJ2-5 gives the full variable domain: DGGITQSPKYLFRKEGQNVTLSCEQNLNHDAMYWYRQDPGQGLRLIYYSQIVNDFQKGDIAEGYSVSREKKESFPLTVTSAQKNPTAFYLCASSIPGGTGETQYFGPGTRLLVL.

This clone was recorded a few times. This chain connects TRBV28 to TRBJ2-1; 15 bases are a match to TRBD2. The CDR3 extends over 17 amino acids. In germline, CDR1 is MDHEN, CDR2 SYDVKM. The V gene end was trimmed by 7 bases and the J gene end by 6 bases; junction bases not matched to a gene: 10. The CDR3 coding sequence is TGTGCCAGCACCATAGGGACTAGCGGGGGGTTCGGCAATGAGCAGTTCTTC. It yields the protein CASTIGTSGGFGNEQFF.

The chain recombines TRBV21-1 with TRBJ1-6; the table's D call of TRBD1 was not tested on the DNA. TRBV21-1 is a recognized pseudogene. This CDR3 is 13 amino acids long. The CDR3 is CASSKPHASPLHF. CDR3 nucleotides: TGTGCCAGCAGCAAACCACACGCTTCACCCCTCCACTTT.

The V call is TRBV5-1, the J call TRBJ1-1, with 7 nucleotides matching TRBD1. The CDR3 sequence is 15 residues long. Germline V gene data show CDR1 as SGHRS and CDR2 as YFSETQ. The junction had 7 bases not matched to a gene; V was cut back by 4 bases and J by 1 base. The CDR3 here is CASSPEGQRNTEAFF. The DNA for the CDR3 is TGCGCCAGCAGCCCCGAGGGACAGAGGAACACTGAAGCTTTCTTT.

The chain combines TRBV7-9 with TRBJ2-7; D gene unclear. The germline gives CDR1 SEHNR, CDR2 FQNEAQ (reference sequence). V was trimmed by 5 bases and J by 3 bases, leaving 5 bases between them. This CDR3 is built from 11 residues. CDR3 sequence: CASSLYYEQYF. The CDR3 region has the DNA TGTGCCAGCAGCCTATACTACGAGCAGTACTTC.